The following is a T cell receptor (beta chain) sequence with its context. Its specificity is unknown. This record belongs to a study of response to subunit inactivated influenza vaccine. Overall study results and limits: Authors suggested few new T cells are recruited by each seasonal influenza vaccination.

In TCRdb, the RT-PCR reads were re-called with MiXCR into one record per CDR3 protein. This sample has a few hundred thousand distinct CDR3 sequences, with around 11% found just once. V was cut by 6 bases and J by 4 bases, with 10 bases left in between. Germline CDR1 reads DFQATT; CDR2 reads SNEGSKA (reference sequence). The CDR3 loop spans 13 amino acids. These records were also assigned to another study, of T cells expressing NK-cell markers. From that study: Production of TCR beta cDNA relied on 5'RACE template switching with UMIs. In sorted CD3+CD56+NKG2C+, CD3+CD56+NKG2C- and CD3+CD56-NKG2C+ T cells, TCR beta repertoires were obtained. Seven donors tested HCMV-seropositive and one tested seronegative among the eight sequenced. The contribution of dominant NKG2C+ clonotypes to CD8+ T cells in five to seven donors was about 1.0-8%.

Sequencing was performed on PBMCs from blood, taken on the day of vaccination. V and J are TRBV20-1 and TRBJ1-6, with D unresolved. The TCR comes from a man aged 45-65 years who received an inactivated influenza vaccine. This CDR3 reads CSAPQKYNSPLHF. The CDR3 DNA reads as TGCAGTGCACCGCAGAAATATAATTCACCCCTCCACTTT.